This T cell receptor (beta chain) was sequenced during a study of blood T cell repertoires in COVID-19. Study-wide context: Specimens from acute and convalescent COVID-19 originated in the United States, Italy and Spain. Sources were T cells, B-cell-depleted T cells, or PBMCs; the material itself was cDNA or gDNA.

Study processing details: Estimation of nucleated cell counts was performed using reference gene primer amplification. Profiling relied on immunoSEQ multiplex PCR, and the TCRdb table lists in-frame clones only, not all of them. The V and J calls and clone size were taken over from that table, and D and trimming were inferred from the DNA. The repertoire holds approximately 190,000 clones, with 79% as singletons. Germline assignment: CDR1 MDHEN and CDR2 SYDVKM. V shed 5 bases, J shed 7 bases, and the junction held 12 bases outside the gene matches. The CDR3 sequence is 15 residues long. This sequence originates from a man aged 55 to 70 with active or convalescent COVID-19. V usage is TRBV28 and J usage is TRBJ1-1; 8 bases are a match to TRBD1. Sequenced input: peripheral blood. The CDR3 nucleotides are TGTGCCAGCAGTACCCGACAGGGGCTAAGGGGTGAAGCTTTCTTT. Translating gives CASSTRQGLRGEAFF.